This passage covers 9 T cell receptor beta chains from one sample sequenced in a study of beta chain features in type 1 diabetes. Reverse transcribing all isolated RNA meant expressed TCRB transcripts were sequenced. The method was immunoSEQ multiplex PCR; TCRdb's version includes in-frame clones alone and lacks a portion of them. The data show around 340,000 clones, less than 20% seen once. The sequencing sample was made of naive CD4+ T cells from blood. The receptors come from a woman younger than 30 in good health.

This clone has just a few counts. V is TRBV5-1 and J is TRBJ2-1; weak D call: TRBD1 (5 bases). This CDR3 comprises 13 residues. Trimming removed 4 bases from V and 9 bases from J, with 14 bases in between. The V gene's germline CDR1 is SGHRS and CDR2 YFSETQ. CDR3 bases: TGCGCCAGCAGCCCGGATAGGGGTCCTGAGCAGTTCTTC. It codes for CASSPDRGPEQFF.

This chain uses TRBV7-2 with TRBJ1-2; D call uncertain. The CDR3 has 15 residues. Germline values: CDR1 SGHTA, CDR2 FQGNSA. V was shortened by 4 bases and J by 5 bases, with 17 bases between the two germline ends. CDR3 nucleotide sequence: TGTGCCAGCAGCTCCCCGGGAGAAGGTGCTTATGGCTACACCTTC. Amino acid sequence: CASSSPGEGAYGYTF.

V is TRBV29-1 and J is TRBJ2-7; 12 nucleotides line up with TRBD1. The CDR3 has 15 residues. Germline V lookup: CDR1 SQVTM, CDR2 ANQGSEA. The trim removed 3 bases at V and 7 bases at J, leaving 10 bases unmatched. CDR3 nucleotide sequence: TGCAGCGTTGACCCGGGACAGGGGGCTTCTCGGGAGCAGTACTTC. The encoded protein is CSVDPGQGASREQYF.

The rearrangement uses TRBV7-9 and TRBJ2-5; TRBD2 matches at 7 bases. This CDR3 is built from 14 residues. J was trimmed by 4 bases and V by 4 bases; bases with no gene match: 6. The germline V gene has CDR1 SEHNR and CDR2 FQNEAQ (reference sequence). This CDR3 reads CASSSNSGGETQYF. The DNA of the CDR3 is TGTGCCAGCAGCTCGAATTCGGGAGGAGAGACCCAGTACTTC.

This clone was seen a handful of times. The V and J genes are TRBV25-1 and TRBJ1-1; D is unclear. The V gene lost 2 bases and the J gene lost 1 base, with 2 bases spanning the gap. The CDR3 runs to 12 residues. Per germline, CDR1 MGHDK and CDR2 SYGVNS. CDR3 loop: CASSERNTEAFF. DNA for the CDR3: TGTGCCAGCAGTGAACGGAACACTGAAGCTTTCTTT.

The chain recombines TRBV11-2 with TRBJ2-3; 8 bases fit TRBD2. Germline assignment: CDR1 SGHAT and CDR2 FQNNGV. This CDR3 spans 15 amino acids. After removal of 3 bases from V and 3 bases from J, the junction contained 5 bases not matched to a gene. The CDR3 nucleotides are TGTGCCAGCAGCTTTACGGGAGGGCCGACAGATACGCAGTATTTT. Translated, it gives CASSFTGGPTDTQYF.

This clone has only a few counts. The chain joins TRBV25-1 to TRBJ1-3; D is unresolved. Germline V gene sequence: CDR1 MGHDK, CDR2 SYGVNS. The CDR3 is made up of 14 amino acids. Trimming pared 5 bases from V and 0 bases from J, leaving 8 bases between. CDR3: CASSRSGSGNTIYF. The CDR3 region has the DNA TGTGCCAGCAGTAGGAGCGGCTCTGGAAACACCATATATTTT.

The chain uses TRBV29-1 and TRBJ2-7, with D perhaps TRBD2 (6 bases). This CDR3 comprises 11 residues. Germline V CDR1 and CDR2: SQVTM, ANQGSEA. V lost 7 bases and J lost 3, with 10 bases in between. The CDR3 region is CSGGTGYEQYF. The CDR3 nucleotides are TGCAGCGGCGGGACTGGCTACGAGCAGTACTTC.

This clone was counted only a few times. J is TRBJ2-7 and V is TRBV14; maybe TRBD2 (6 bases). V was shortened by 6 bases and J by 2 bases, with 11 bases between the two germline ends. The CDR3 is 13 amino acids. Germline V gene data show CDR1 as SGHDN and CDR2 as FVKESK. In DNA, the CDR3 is TGTGCCAGCAGGGGTAGCGGACCCTACGAGCAGTACTTC. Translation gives CASRGSGPYEQYF.